These 32 T cell receptor beta chains came from one sample sequenced in a study of blood T cell repertoires in COVID-19. Sequencing used immunoSEQ multiplex PCR; TCRdb keeps in-frame clones, though not all of them. The sample contains roughly 320,000 clones, roughly 90% of which appear only once. Sequencing used PBMCs or T cells enriched from blood (not recorded which). All receptors come from a woman aged 25-40 years who had been exposed to COVID-19.

This chain uses TRBV10-3 with TRBJ1-1, with TRBD1 matching 8 bases. The V gene's germline CDR1 is ENHRY and CDR2 SYGVKD. Losses at the gene ends were 4 bases for V and 4 bases for J; bases not matched to a gene: 2. The CDR3 loop spans 13 amino acids. The CDR3 DNA reads as TGTGCCATCAGTGGACAGGGGAGCACTGAAGCTTTCTTT. It is translated as CAISGQGSTEAFF.

The J gene is TRBJ2-2, the V gene TRBV6-6, with D unresolved. CDR3 length: 11 residues. The germline CDR1 and CDR2 sequences are MNHNY and SVGAGI (reference sequence). Trimming cost V 10 bases and J 0 bases, with 3 bases left between them. CDR3 coding DNA: TGTGCCACCTCGAACACCGGGGAGCTGTTTTTT. Its translation: CATSNTGELFF.

The CDR3: CASSPFQVEQYF. As DNA, the CDR3 is TGTGCCAGCTCACCATTTCAGGTCGAGCAGTACTTC. V is TRBV18 and J is TRBJ2-7; D uncertain. Germline assignment: CDR1 KGHSH and CDR2 LQKENI. The length of the CDR3 is 12 residues. V shed 2 bases and J shed 6 bases, with 8 bases lying between them.

This sequence joins TRBV18 and TRBJ2-1, with TRBD2 identical over 10 bases. This CDR3 has 14 residues. After removal of 2 bases from V and 9 bases from J, the junction contained 4 bases not matched to a gene. Germline V lookup: CDR1 KGHSH, CDR2 LQKENI. In DNA, the CDR3 is TGTGCCAGCTCACCAGGGACTAGCGAAGGTGAGCAGTTCTTC. Protein sequence: CASSPGTSEGEQFF.

This chain links TRBV30 with TRBJ1-1; no definite D call. This CDR3 comprises 16 residues. Trimming took off 4 bases at V and 2 bases at J, with 20 bases between the two ends. Germline assignment: CDR1 GTSNPN and CDR2 SVGIG (reference sequence). CDR3 residues: CAWTLNGRVFNTEAFF. The CDR3 DNA is TGTGCCTGGACCCTTAACGGGAGAGTGTTTAACACTGAAGCTTTCTTT. The whole variable domain, filled in from reference TRBV30 and TRBJ1-1, reads SQTIHQWPATLVQPVGSPLSLECTVEGTSNPNLYWYRQAAGRGLQLLFYSVGIGQISSEVPQNLSASRPQDRQFILSSKKLLLSDSGFYLCAWTLNGRVFNTEAFFGQGTRLTVV.

The chain recombines TRBV25-1 with TRBJ1-1; the match to TRBD1 covers 7 bases. After removal of 4 bases from V and 1 base from J, the junction contained 6 bases not matched to a gene. The CDR3 is made up of 15 amino acids. Per germline, CDR1 MGHDK and CDR2 SYGVNS. DNA of the CDR3: TGTGCCAGCAGTGGGGCAGGGGGAAGGAACACTGAAGCTTTCTTT. Residues: CASSGAGGRNTEAFF.

The chain recombines TRBV9 with TRBJ2-5; TRBD1 matches at 8 bases. The CDR3 length is 14 residues. J was trimmed by 5 bases and V by 3 bases; bases with no gene match: 6. Germline CDR1 SGDLS, CDR2 YYNGEE. The CDR3, as DNA: TGTGCCAGCAGCGCGCTGACAGGGGTGGAGACCCAGTACTTC. It encodes CASSALTGVETQYF. The full variable domain, rest sourced from reference TRBV9 and TRBJ2-5, is DSGVTQTPKHLITATGQRVTLRCSPRSGDLSVYWYQQSLDQGLQFLIQYYNGEERAKGNILERFSAQQFPDLHSELNLSSLELGDSALYFCASSALTGVETQYFGPGTRLLVL.

This rearrangement joins TRBV7-6 to TRBJ2-5; no firm D call. The germline V and J ends were trimmed by 2 bases and 4 bases, with 5 bases remaining between them. Per germline, CDR1 SGHVS and CDR2 FNYEAQ. CDR3 length equals 12 residues. CDR3 region: CASSLPLETQYF. CDR3 DNA: TGTGCCAGCAGCTTACCACTAGAGACCCAGTACTTC.

The chain is built from TRBV19 and TRBJ2-6; 8 bases are shared with TRBD1. The V gene's germline CDR1 is LNHDA and CDR2 SQIVND (reference sequence). This CDR3 comprises 16 residues. The V segment lost 6 bases and the J segment 4 bases; nucleotides outside the gene matches: 8. In nucleotides, the CDR3 is TGTGCCAGTAGCTCAGACAGGGGATCCGGGGCCAACGTCCTGACTTTC. Protein: CASSSDRGSGANVLTF.

This chain uses TRBV28 with TRBJ1-1; 9 nucleotides match TRBD1. CDR3 size: 14 residues. J gave up 4 bases and V 8 bases, and 8 bases lay outside the gene matches. CDR1 and CDR2 (germline): MDHEN, SYDVKM. CDR3 residues: CASWDREGSTEAFF. For the CDR3, the DNA is TGTGCCAGCTGGGACAGGGAGGGAAGCACTGAAGCTTTCTTT.

The chain links TRBV5-4 to TRBJ2-5; TRBD2 matches at 10 bases. There are 16 residues in the CDR3. The junction had 10 bases not matched to a gene; V was cut back by 3 bases and J by 5 bases. CDR1 is SGHNT, CDR2 YYREEE, per germline (reference sequence). CDR3 DNA: TGTGCCAGCAGCTCCCCGAATAGCGGGGGGAGGGAGACCCAGTACTTC. As protein: CASSSPNSGGRETQYF.

For the CDR3, the DNA is TGTGCCAGCAGCAGGACAGTTAACGAGCAGTACTTC. This encodes CASSRTVNEQYF. This chain connects TRBV12-3 or TRBV12-4 to TRBJ2-7, with D possibly matching TRBD1 (6 bases). The CDR3 sequence is 12 residues long. V gave up 6 bases and J gave up 5 bases, with 11 bases separating them.

The chain links TRBV7-8 to TRBJ1-2; D is unclear. Germline V lookup: CDR1 SGHVS, CDR2 FQNEAQ. The CDR3 is 12 amino acids. The germline V and J ends were trimmed by 5 bases and 8 bases, with 12 bases remaining between them. CDR3: CASSHSTGGYTF. The DNA for the CDR3 is TGTGCCAGCAGCCACTCCACGGGAGGCTACACCTTC.

This sequence joins TRBV5-1 and TRBJ2-5; D ambiguous. CDR1 is SGHRS, CDR2 YFSETQ, per germline. This CDR3 has 12 amino acids. The V and J ends lost 3 bases and 5 bases respectively, with 8 bases between them. CDR3 in DNA: TGCGCCAGCAGCTGGGTCGGGGAGACCCAGTACTTC. Its protein is CASSWVGETQYF.

The chain recombines TRBV6-5 with TRBJ1-6; 9 positions agree with TRBD1. Trimming took 5 bases from V and 10 from J; bases not matched to a gene: 9. The germline V gene encodes CDR1 MNHEY and CDR2 SVGAGI. This CDR3 comprises 15 residues. The CDR3 coding sequence is TGTGCCAGCAGTCCGACCGGGACAGGGAACTCACCCCTCCACTTT. The encoded protein is CASSPTGTGNSPLHF.

The chain uses TRBV6-5 and TRBJ2-1, with no clear D. CDR1 and CDR2 (germline): MNHEY, SVGAGI. V was trimmed by 3 bases and J by 1 base, leaving 7 bases between them. The CDR3 extends over 14 amino acids. As DNA, the CDR3 is TGTGCCAGCAGTTATTCTCTTTCCTACAATGAGCAGTTCTTC. Its protein is CASSYSLSYNEQFF.

The V call is TRBV5-1, the J call TRBJ2-5; possible D gene TRBD1, 5 bases. The CDR3 runs 15 residues. V lost 0 bases and J lost 5, with 14 bases in between. From germline, CDR1 is SGHRS and CDR2 YFSETQ. For the CDR3, the DNA is TGCGCCAGCAGCTTGGTACAGGCAAGGATGGAGACCCAGTACTTC. Translating gives CASSLVQARMETQYF.

The rearrangement uses TRBV24-1 and TRBJ1-2; 7 positions agree with TRBD1. The CDR3 has 14 amino acids. CDR1 is KGHDR, CDR2 SFDVKD, per germline. Trimming removed 3 bases from V and 4 bases from J; junction bases left unmatched: 4. The CDR3: CATSDAQGSYGYTF. CDR3 nucleotide sequence: TGTGCCACCAGTGATGCACAGGGGAGCTATGGCTACACCTTC.

The chain couples TRBV25-1 to TRBJ1-1; 7 bases map to TRBD1. Trimming removed 6 bases from V and 6 bases from J; junction bases left unmatched: 10. The CDR3 loop spans 14 amino acids. The V gene's germline CDR1 is MGHDK and CDR2 SYGVNS. The DNA of the CDR3 is TGTGCCAGCAGCCGACAGGGTTCAAACGCTGAAGCTTTCTTT. Residues: CASSRQGSNAEAFF. The variable domain in full, completed from reference TRBV25-1 and TRBJ1-1, reads EADIYQTPRYLVIGTGKKITLECSQTMGHDKMYWYQQDPGMELHLIHYSYGVNSTEKGDLSSESTVSRIRTEHFPLTLESARPSHTSQYLCASSRQGSNAEAFFGQGTRLTVV.

The genes are TRBV2 and TRBJ1-2, with D perhaps TRBD1 (5 bases). The CDR3 has 14 amino acids. Germline V gene sequence: CDR1 SNHLY, CDR2 FYNNEI. Trimming pared 2 bases from V and 8 bases from J, leaving 15 bases between. The CDR3 coding sequence is TGTGCCAGCAGTGAAACTGGGGGGTTCGGAGGCTACACCTTC. It specifies CASSETGGFGGYTF.

The V gene is TRBV28, the J gene TRBJ2-3; 7 positions match TRBD2. This CDR3 is built from 16 residues. The V gene end was trimmed by 2 bases and the J gene end by 2 bases; junction bases not matched to a gene: 7. Germline V gives CDR1 MDHEN, CDR2 SYDVKM. In DNA form, the CDR3 reads TGTGCCAGCAGTTTAGGGCTAGCGGACTTCACAGATACGCAGTATTTT. It translates to CASSLGLADFTDTQYF. The full variable domain, with the rest looked up from reference TRBV28 and TRBJ2-3, is DVKVTQSSRYLVKRTGEKVFLECVQDMDHENMFWYRQDPGLGLRLIYFSYDVKMKEKGDIPEGYSVSREKKERFSLILESASTNQTSMYLCASSLGLADFTDTQYFGPGTRLTVL.

V is TRBV12-3 or TRBV12-4 and J is TRBJ1-1; no reliable D call. The CDR3 length is 13 residues. V was cut by 5 bases and J by 6 bases, with 13 bases left in between. The CDR3 is CASSKTPLPEAFF. DNA of the CDR3: TGTGCCAGCAGTAAGACTCCACTCCCTGAAGCTTTCTTT.

This sequence joins TRBV13 and TRBJ1-1; 9 nucleotides match TRBD1. Germline-derived CDR1 and CDR2 are PRHDT and FYEKMQ (reference sequence). Trimming at V came to 0 bases and at J to 3 bases, leaving 5 bases not matched to a gene. The length of the CDR3 is 16 residues. Written as DNA, the CDR3 is TGTGCCAGCAGCTTAGGTGCGACAGGGGGTTACACTGAAGCTTTCTTT. This gives the protein CASSLGATGGYTEAFF.

The chain carries TRBV7-8 and TRBJ1-2, with 8 positions matching TRBD1. The CDR3 runs to 16 residues. V was clipped by 1 base and J by 5 bases; unmatched bases: 9. The V gene's germline CDR1 is SGHVS and CDR2 FQNEAQ. This CDR3 reads CASSLGSVQGGYGYTF. CDR3 sequence (DNA): TGTGCCAGCAGCTTAGGGAGCGTACAGGGGGGATATGGCTACACCTTC.

The rearrangement links TRBV5-1 to TRBJ1-2; 11 bases are shared with TRBD1. This CDR3 is built from 16 residues. The germline V gene has CDR1 SGHRS and CDR2 YFSETQ. J lost 4 bases, V lost 0 bases, and 5 bases had no gene match. The CDR3 nucleotides read TGCGCCAGCAGCTTGGACCCCGGGACAGGGGGCTATGGCTACACCTTC. This sequence encodes CASSLDPGTGGYGYTF.

V usage is TRBV24-1 and J usage is TRBJ2-7, with 7 positions matching TRBD1. Trimming cost V 3 bases and J 2 bases; bases outside gene matches: 9. CDR3 length: 16 residues. From germline, CDR1 is KGHDR and CDR2 SFDVKD. Here the CDR3 reads CATSDGSETGTYEQYF. The CDR3 DNA sequence: TGTGCCACCAGTGATGGAAGCGAGACAGGGACCTACGAGCAGTACTTC.

The gene calls are TRBV18 and TRBJ1-1; unclear D gene. The germline V gene encodes CDR1 KGHSH and CDR2 LQKENI. The CDR3 is 12 amino acids. The ends were cut back, 6 bases at V and 6 bases at J, with 11 bases in the middle. The CDR3 nucleotides read TGTGCCAGCTCGCACCGAGGGTCTGAAGCTTTCTTT. It yields the protein CASSHRGSEAFF.

The chain uses TRBV2 and TRBJ1-2; D perhaps matches TRBD1 (5 bases). Trimming pared 6 bases from V and 3 bases from J, leaving 14 bases between. Looked up from germline, CDR1 is SNHLY and CDR2 is FYNNEI. The CDR3 totals 14 residues. The CDR3 DNA reads as TGTGCCAGCAGGTTACAGGCGCAGGACTATGGCTACACCTTC. Amino acids: CASRLQAQDYGYTF. Based on the CDR3 plus reference TRBV2 and TRBJ1-2, the full variable domain is EPEVTQTPSHQVTQMGQEVILRCVPISNHLYFYWYRQILGQKVEFLVSFYNNEISEKSEIFDDQFSVERPDGSNFTLKIRSTKLEDSAMYFCASRLQAQDYGYTFGSGTRLTVV.

The rearrangement links TRBV18 to TRBJ2-7; tentative D call: TRBD1 (5 bases). V lost 2 bases to trimming and J lost 5 bases, with 16 bases between them. This CDR3 comprises 15 residues. Germline CDR1 KGHSH, CDR2 LQKENI. The CDR3 is CASSPYSDRGHEQYF. The CDR3, as DNA: TGTGCCAGCTCACCATACTCCGACAGAGGTCACGAGCAGTACTTC.

The chain uses TRBV7-9 and TRBJ2-3; 11 nucleotides align to TRBD1. CDR1 and CDR2 (germline): SEHNR, FQNEAQ (reference sequence). The CDR3 spans 15 residues. The ends lost 7 bases at V and 8 bases at J; junction bases unmatched: 11. The CDR3 DNA sequence: TGTGCCAGCAACCAGGACAGGGGGCCCTTGGGTACGCAGTATTTT. This sequence encodes CASNQDRGPLGTQYF.

The CDR3 loop reads CASSQEGSGNTGELFF. DNA for the CDR3: TGCGCCAGCAGCCAAGAAGGGAGCGGTAACACCGGGGAGCTGTTTTTT. The chain has TRBV4-3 and TRBJ2-2, with a weak D call TRBD2 (5 bases). Germline-derived CDR1 and CDR2 are LGHNA and YSLEER. This CDR3 contains 16 residues. V was shortened by 0 bases and J by 2 bases, with 10 bases between the two germline ends.

This clone is a singleton in its sample. One junction end does not reproduce the germline sequence, and a read error may be involved. The chain couples TRBV3-1 (or the pseudogene TRBV3-2) to TRBJ2-7, with 7 bases matching TRBD1. This CDR3 is 14 amino acids long. Germline V gene data show CDR1 as LGHDT and CDR2 as YNNKEL (reference sequence). The CDR3 nucleotides are TGTGCCAGCAACCAACAGGGGCCCAATCCCGAGCAGTACTTC. Protein sequence: CASNQQGPNPEQYF.